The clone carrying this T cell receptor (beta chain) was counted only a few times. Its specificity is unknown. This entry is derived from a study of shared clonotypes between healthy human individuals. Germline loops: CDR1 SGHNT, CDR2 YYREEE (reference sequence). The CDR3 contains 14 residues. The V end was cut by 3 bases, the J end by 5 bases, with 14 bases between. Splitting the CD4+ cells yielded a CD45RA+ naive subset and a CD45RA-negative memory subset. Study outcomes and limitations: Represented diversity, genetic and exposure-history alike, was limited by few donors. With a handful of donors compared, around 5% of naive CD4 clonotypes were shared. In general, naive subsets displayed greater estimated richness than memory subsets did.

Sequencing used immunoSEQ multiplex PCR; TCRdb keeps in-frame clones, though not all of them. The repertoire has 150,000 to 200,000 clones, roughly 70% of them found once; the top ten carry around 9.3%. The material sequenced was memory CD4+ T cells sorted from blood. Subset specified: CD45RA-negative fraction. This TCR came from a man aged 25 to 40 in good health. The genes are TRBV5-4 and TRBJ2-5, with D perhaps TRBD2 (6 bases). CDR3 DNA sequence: TGTGCCAGCAGCTCCCCGCGGGGTGGCGAGACCCAGTACTTC. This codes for CASSSPRGGETQYF.